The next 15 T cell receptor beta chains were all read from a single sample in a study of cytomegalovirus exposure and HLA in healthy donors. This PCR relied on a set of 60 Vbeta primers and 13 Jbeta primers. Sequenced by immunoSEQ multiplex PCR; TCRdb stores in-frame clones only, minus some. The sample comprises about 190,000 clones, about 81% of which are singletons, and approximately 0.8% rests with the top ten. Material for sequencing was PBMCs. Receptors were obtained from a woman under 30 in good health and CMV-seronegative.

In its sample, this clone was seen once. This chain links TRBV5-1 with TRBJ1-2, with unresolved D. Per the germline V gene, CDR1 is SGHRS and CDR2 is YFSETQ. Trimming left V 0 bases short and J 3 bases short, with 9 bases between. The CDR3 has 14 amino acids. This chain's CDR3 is CASSLAGSDYGYTF. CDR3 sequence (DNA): TGCGCCAGCAGCTTGGCGGGATCGGACTATGGCTACACCTTC.

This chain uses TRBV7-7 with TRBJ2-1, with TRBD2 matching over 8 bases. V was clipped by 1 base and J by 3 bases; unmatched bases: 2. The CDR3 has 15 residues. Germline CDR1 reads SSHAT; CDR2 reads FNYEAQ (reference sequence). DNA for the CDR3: TGTGCCAGCAGCTTAGGCAGCGGGGGCTACAATGAGCAGTTCTTC. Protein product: CASSLGSGGYNEQFF.

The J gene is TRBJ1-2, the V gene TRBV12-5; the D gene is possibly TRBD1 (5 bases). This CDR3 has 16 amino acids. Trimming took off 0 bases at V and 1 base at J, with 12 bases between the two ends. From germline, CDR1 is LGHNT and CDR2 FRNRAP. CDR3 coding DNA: TGTGCTAGTGGTTTGGTAATGGCAGGGAATAACTATGGCTACACCTTC. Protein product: CASGLVMAGNNYGYTF.

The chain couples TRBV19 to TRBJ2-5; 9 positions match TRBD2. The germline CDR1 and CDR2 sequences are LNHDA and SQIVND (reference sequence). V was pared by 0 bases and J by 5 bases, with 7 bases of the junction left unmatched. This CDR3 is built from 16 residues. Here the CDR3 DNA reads TGTGCCAGTAGTATAGAAGGGCGGGGGGGCCGGGAGACCCAGTACTTC. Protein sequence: CASSIEGRGGRETQYF.

The CDR3 is CASSDLNEQYF. The CDR3 nucleotides are TGTGCCAGCAGTGACCTAAACGAGCAGTACTTC. This sequence joins TRBV6-4 and TRBJ2-7, with D hard to call. Per the germline V gene, CDR1 is MRHNA and CDR2 is SNTAGT. The V and J ends lost 2 bases and 5 bases respectively, with 4 bases between them. There are 11 residues in the CDR3.

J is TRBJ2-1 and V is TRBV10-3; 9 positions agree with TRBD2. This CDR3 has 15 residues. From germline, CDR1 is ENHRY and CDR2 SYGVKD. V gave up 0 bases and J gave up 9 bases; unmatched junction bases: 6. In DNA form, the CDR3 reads TGTGCCATCAGTGAGTCGGGGGGACTAGCTAGTGAGCAGTTCTTC. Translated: CAISESGGLASEQFF.

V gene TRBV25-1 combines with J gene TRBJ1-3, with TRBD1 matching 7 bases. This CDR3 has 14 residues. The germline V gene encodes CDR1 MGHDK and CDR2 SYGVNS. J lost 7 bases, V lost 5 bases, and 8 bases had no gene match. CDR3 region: CASSRSGGWNTIYF. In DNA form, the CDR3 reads TGTGCCAGCAGTAGGTCAGGGGGTTGGAACACCATATATTTT.

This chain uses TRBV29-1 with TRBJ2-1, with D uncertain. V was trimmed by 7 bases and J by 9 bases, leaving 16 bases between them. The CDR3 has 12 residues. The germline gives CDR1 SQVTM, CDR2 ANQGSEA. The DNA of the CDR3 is TGCAGCGCCGTGGGCAGTTACGGTGAGCAGTTCTTC. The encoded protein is CSAVGSYGEQFF.

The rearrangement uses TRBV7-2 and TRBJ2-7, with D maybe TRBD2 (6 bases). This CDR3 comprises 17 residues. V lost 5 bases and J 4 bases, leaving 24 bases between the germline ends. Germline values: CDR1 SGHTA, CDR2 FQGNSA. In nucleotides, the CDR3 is TGTGCCAGCAGCAACAGCCGGGCCGCCGGGACTCATTACGAGCAGTACTTC. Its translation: CASSNSRAAGTHYEQYF.

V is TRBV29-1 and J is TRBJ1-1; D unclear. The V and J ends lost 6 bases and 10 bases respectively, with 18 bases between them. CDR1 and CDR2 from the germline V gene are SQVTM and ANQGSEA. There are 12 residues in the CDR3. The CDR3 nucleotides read TGCAGCGTACTGGAGGGCCCGTTGCGAGCTTTCTTT. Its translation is CSVLEGPLRAFF.

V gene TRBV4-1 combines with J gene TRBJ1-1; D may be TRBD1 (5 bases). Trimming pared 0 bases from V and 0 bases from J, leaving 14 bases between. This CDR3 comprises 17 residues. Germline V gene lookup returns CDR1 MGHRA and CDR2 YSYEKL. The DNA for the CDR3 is TGCGCCAGCAGCCAAGAGGTGGGGCCAGGGATGAACACTGAAGCTTTCTTT. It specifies CASSQEVGPGMNTEAFF.

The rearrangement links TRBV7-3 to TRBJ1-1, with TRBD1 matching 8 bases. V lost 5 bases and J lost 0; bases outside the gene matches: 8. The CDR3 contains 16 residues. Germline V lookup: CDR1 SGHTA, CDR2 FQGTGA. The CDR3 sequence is CASSPYLTGVNTEAFF. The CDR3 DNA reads TGTGCCAGCAGCCCATACCTGACAGGGGTGAACACTGAAGCTTTCTTT. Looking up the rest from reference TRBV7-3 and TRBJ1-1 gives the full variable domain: GAGVSQTPSNKVTEKGKYVELRCDPISGHTALYWYRQSLGQGPEFLIYFQGTGAADDSGLPNDRFFAVRPEGSVSTLKIQRTERGDSAVYLCASSPYLTGVNTEAFFGQGTRLTVV.

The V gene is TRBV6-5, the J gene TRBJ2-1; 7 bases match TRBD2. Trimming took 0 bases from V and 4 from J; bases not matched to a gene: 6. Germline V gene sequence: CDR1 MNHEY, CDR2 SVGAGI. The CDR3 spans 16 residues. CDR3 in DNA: TGTGCCAGCAGTTACTCGGGCGGGAGTTCTTACAATGAGCAGTTCTTC. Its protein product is CASSYSGGSSYNEQFF.

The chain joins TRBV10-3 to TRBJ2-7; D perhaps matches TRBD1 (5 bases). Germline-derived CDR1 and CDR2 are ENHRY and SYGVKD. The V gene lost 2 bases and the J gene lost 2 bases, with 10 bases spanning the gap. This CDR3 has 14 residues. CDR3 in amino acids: CAISEVQGPYEQYF. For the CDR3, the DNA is TGTGCCATCAGTGAGGTCCAGGGCCCCTACGAGCAGTACTTC.

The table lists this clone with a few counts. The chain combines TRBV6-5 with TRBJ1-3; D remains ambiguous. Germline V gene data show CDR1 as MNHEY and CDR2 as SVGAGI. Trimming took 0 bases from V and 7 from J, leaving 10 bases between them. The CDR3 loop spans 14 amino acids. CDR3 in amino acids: CASSYSKGRNTIYF. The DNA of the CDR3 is TGTGCCAGCAGTTACTCGAAAGGGAGGAACACCATATATTTT.